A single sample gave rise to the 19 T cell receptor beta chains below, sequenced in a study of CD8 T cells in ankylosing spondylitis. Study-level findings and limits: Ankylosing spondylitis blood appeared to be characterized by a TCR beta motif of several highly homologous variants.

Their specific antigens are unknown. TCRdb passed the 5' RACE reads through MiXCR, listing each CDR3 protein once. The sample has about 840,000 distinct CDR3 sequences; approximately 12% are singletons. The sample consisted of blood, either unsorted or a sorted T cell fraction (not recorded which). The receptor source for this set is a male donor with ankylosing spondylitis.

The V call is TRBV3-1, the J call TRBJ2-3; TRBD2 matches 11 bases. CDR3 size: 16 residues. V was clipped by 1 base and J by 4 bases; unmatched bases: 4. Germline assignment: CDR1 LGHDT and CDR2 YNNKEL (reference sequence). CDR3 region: CASSQASGGPADTQYF. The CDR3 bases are TGTGCCAGCAGCCAAGCTAGCGGGGGGCCCGCAGATACGCAGTATTTT.

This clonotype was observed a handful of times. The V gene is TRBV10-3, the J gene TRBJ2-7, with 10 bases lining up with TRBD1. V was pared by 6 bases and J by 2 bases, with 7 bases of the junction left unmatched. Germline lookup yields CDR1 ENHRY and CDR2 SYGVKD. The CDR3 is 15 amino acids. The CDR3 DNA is TGTGCCATCAGCTCCCGGGACAGGGGAACCTACGAGCAGTACTTC. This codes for CAISSRDRGTYEQYF.

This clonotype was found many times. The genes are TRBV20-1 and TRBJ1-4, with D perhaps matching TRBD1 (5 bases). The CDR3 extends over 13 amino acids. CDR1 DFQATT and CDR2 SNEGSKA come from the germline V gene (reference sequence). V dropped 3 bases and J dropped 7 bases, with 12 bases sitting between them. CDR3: CSASGRGGEKLFF. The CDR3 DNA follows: TGCAGTGCTAGCGGGAGGGGTGGTGAAAAACTGTTTTTT.

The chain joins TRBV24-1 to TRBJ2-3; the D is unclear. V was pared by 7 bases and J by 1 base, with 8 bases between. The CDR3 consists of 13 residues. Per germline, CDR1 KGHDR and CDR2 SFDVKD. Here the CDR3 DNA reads TGTGCCACCAGGGAGCCCGGCACAGATACGCAGTATTTT. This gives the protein CATREPGTDTQYF.

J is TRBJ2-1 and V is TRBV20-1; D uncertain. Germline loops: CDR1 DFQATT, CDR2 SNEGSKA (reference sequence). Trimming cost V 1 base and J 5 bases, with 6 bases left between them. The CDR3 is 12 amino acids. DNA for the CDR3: TGCAGTGCTAGAGGGCTGGACAATGAGCAGTTCTTC. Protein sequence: CSARGLDNEQFF.

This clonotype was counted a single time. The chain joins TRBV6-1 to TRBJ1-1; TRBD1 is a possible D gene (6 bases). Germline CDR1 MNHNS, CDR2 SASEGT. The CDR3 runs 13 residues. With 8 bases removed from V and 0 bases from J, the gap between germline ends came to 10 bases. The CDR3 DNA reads TGTGCCAGCGCAGGGGTGATGAACACTGAAGCTTTCTTT. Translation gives CASAGVMNTEAFF.

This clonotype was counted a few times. The CDR3 coding sequence is TGCGCCAGCAGCTTGGCCTGGGGAAGTAAGCCGTACAATGAGCAGTTCTTC. The encoded protein is CASSLAWGSKPYNEQFF. The V call is TRBV5-1, the J call TRBJ2-1, with D hard to call. CDR1 SGHRS and CDR2 YFSETQ come from the germline V gene. The CDR3 runs to 17 residues. The V and J ends lost 0 bases and 4 bases respectively, with 17 bases between them.

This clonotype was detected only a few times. The CDR3 DNA reads TGCAGTGCTAGAGATTTGGAAAAACTGTTTTTT. Its protein product is CSARDLEKLFF. This sequence joins TRBV20-1 and TRBJ1-4; D gene unclear. The germline V gene has CDR1 DFQATT and CDR2 SNEGSKA (reference sequence). V gave up 0 bases and J gave up 8 bases, with 4 bases separating them. The CDR3 totals 11 residues.

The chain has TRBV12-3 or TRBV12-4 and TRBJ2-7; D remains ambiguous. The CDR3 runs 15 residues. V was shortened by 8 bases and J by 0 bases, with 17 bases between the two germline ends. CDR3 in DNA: TGTGCCAGCTCCGAGGCTGGCCTCAGCTCCTACGAGCAGTACTTC. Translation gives CASSEAGLSSYEQYF.

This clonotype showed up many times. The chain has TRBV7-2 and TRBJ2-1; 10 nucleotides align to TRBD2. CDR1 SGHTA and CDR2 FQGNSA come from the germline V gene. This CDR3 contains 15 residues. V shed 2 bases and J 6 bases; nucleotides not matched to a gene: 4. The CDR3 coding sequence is TGTGCCAGCAGCTTACCTAGCGGGGGACTCAATGAGCAGTTCTTC. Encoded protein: CASSLPSGGLNEQFF.

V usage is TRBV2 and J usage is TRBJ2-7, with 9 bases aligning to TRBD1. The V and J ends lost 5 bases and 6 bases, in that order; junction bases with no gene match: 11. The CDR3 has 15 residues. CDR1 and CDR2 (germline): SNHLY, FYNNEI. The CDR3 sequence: CASSQGQGSISEQYF. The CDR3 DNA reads TGTGCCAGCAGTCAGGGACAGGGAAGTATTAGCGAGCAGTACTTC.

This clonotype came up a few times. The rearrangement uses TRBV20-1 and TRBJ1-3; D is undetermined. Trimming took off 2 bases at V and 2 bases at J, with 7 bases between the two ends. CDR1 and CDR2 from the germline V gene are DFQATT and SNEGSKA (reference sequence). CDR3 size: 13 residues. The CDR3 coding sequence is TGCAGTGCTAGAAAAGGAACTGGAAACACCATATATTTT. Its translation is CSARKGTGNTIYF.

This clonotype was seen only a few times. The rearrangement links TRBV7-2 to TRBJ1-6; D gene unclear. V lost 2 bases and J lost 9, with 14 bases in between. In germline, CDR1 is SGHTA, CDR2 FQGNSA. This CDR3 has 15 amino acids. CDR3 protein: CASSLIGSWGSPLHF. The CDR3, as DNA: TGTGCCAGCAGCTTAATCGGGAGTTGGGGTTCACCCCTCCACTTT.

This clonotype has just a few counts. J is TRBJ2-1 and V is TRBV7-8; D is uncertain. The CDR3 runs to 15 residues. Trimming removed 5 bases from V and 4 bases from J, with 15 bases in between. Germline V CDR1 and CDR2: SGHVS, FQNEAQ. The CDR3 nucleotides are TGTGCCAGCAGCCCCGCGCTAGACTTATACAATGAGCAGTTCTTC. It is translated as CASSPALDLYNEQFF. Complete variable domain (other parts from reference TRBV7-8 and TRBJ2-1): GAGVSQSPRYKVAKRGQDVALRCDPISGHVSLFWYQQALGQGPEFLTYFQNEAQLDKSGLPSDRFFAERPEGSVSTLKIQRTQQEDSAVYLCASSPALDLYNEQFFGPGTRLTVL.

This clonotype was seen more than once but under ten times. The CDR3 protein is CASTLSGAGSSTDTQYF. CDR3 bases: TGTGCCAGCACCCTATCTGGGGCCGGGAGTAGCACAGATACGCAGTATTTT. This sequence joins TRBV28 and TRBJ2-3; D possibly corresponds to TRBD2 (6 bases). Trimming removed 7 bases at V and 0 bases at J, with 20 bases between. Looked up from germline, CDR1 is MDHEN and CDR2 is SYDVKM. The CDR3 runs 17 residues.

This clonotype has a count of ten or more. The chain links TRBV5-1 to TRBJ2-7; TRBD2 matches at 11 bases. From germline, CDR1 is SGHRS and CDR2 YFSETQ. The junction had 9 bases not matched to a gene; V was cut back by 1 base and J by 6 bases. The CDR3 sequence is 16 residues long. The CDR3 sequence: CASSLPSLAGGSEQYF. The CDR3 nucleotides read TGCGCCAGCAGCTTGCCCTCGTTAGCGGGAGGGTCCGAGCAGTACTTC. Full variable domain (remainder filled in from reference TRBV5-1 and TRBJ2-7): KAGVTQTPRYLIKTRGQQVTLSCSPISGHRSVSWYQQTPGQGLQFLFEYFSETQRNKGNFPGRFSGRQFSNSRSEMNVSTLELGDSALYLCASSLPSLAGGSEQYFGPGTRLTVT.

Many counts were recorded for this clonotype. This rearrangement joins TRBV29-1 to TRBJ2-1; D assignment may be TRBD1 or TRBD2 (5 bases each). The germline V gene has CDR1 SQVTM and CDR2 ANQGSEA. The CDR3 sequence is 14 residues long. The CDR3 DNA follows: TGCAGTATAATAGAGGGGAGTAGACAGAATGAGCAGTTCTTC. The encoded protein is CSIIEGSRQNEQFF.

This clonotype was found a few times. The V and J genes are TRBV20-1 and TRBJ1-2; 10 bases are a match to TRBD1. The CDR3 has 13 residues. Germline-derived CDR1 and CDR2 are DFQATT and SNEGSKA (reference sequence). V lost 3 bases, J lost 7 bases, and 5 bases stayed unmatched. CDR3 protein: CSASGTGVSGYTF. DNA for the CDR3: TGCAGTGCTAGTGGGACAGGGGTATCTGGCTACACCTTC.

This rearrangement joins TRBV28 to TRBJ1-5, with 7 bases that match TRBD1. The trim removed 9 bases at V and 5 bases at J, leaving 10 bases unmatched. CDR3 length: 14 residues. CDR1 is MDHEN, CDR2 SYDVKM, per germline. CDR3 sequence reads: CASSKGQSYQPQHF. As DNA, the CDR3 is TGTGCCAGTTCAAAGGGACAGAGTTATCAGCCCCAGCATTTT.